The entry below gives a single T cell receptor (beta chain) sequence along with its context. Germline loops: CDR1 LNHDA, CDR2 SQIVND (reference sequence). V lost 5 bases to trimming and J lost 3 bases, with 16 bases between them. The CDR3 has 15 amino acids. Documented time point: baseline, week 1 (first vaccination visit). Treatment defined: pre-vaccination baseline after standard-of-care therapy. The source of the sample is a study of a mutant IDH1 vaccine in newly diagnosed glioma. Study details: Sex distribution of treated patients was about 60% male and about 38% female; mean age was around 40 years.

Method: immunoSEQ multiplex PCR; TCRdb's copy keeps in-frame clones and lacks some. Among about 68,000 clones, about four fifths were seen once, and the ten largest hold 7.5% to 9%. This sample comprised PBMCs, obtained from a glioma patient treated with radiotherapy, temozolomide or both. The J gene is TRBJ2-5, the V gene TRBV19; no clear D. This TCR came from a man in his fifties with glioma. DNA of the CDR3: TGTGCCAGTAGTGGTCCGGCGTTAATGGAAGAGACCCAGTACTTC. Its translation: CASSGPALMEETQYF.